The entry below describes one TCR beta chain. Its binding antigen is unknown. No much larger clone is present one base from it, and per-base qualities are unavailable. Including cysteine and phenylalanine, the CDR3 has 16 amino acids. The retained sequence is limited to the CDR3, 48 bases, with the frame set at the first base. Sequences SQVTM (CDR1) and ANQGSEA (CDR2) are obtained from the germline V gene. Germline trimming: 1 base from V, 1 base from J; junction bases outside gene matches: 7. Genomic DNA was extracted from sorted cells for sequencing of the TCRbeta CDR3 region. The immunoSEQ Assay was used to sequence the TCRbeta CDR3 regions. What TCRdb holds here is the immuneACCESS table cut down to in-frame rearrangements. Part of the clones is not present; checked against another copy, under half of the missing clones reflect an unresolved V gene, and the others are unexplained. In this sample the table shows under 90,000 clones, more than 85% of which occur a single time. The ten biggest clones cover roughly an eighth of the sample.

The trial excluded patients who had a history of autoimmune disease or who were on systemic immunosuppression. Peripheral blood for TCR sequencing was drawn from every dose cohort at baseline, at cycle 4 day 1 and at cycle 7 day 1. The samples were taken from a phase I, first-in-human, multicenter, open-label dose-escalation trial of ivuxolimab. The trial enrolled adults with locally advanced or metastatic head and neck squamous cell, hepatocellular, melanoma or renal cell carcinoma. CD4+ and CD8+ T cells were sorted separately from peripheral blood before TCR sequencing. The source of the sample is a study of OX40 agonist ivuxolimab in advanced cancers. Broadly, across the study: The costimulatory receptor OX40 (CD134) was targeted by ivuxolimab, a fully human IgG2 agonistic monoclonal antibody. The paper reports the monotherapy dose-escalation portion (N = 52 patients) of the phase I ivuxolimab trial. Among the approximately 54 dose-escalation patients, around 19 had hepatocellular carcinoma, about 15 melanoma, 9 renal cell carcinoma and 9 head and neck cancer. The purpose of peripheral TCRbeta sequencing was to test whether ivuxolimab changed TCR sequence diversity and led to clonal T-cell expansion. Patients were allowed to have had prior anti-PD-1, anti-PD-L1 or anti-CTLA-4 therapy, and 40% of the dose-escalation patients had previously received checkpoint inhibitors. Three dose-escalation patients achieved partial responses, one with hepatocellular carcinoma and two with cutaneous melanoma. Intravenous ivuxolimab was administered to patients every 2 weeks at six dose levels: 0.01, 0.1, 0.3, 1.5, 3 and 10 mg/kg. The dose-escalation cohort was roughly 87% male with a mean age of approximately 60 years, ranging from roughly 23 to 80. Paper-wide results and their limitations: Low levels of normalized T-cell clonal expansion were also seen in some nonresponding patients. Partial responders in the 0.1-3.0 mg/kg groups had among the lowest normalized peripheral clonal expansion, especially among CD8+ T cells. At doses from 0.1 to 3.0 mg/kg, clonal expansion was seen in both CD4+ and CD8+ blood T cells between baseline and week 6. On average, CD8+ T cells showed more expanded clones than CD4+ T cells after ivuxolimab. The antigen specificity of the peripheral T cells that underwent clonal expansion was not determined.

Sequenced here: CD4+ or CD8+ T cells sorted from blood, sampled in a trial of the OX40 agonist ivuxolimab. This TCR came from an adult with an advanced solid tumor such as melanoma, head and neck, liver or kidney cancer. This chain is built from TRBV29-1 and TRBJ2-1, and 7 junctional nucleotides match TRBD1. The DNA sequence is TGCAGCGTTGAAGGACAGGGCGGGCTATCCTACAATGAGCAGTTCTTC. It specifies CSVEGQGGLSYNEQFF.